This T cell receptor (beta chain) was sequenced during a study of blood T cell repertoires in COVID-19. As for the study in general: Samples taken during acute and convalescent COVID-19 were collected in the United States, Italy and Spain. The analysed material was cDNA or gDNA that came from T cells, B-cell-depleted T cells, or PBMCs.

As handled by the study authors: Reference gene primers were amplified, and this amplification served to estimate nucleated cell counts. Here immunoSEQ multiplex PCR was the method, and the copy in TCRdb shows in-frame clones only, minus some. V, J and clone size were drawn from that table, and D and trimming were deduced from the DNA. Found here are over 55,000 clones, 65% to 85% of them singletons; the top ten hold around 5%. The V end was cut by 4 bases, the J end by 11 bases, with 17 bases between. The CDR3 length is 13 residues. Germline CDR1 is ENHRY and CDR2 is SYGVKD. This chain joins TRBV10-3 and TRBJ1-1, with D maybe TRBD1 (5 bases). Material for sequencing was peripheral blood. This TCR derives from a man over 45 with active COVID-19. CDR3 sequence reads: CAISAEQVMGAFF. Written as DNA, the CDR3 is TGTGCCATCAGTGCCGAACAGGTCATGGGGGCTTTCTTT.